This paragraph covers one T cell receptor beta chain sequence. What this receptor recognizes is not known. Within one base of it there is no much larger clone, and no base qualities were kept. The cohort consisted of 600 to 700 healthy bone marrow donors. At the time of sampling, all cohort members were nominally healthy, though unrecorded immune exposures were likely present. The donor tested CMV seronegative, placing the donor among the roughly 340 seronegative members of the cohort. Every donor gave a peripheral blood sample, and the peripheral blood mononuclear cells from that sample were used for TCR beta sequencing. The Qiagen DNeasy Blood Extraction Kit was used to extract genomic DNA from the blood cell samples. Library preparation used the immunoSEQ multiplex PCR assay. The multiplex PCR relied on a mix of 60 forward primers for TCR Vbeta segments and 13 reverse primers for TCR Jbeta segments. The CDR3 region of rearranged TCR beta genes was amplified from genomic DNA by a multiplex PCR assay. The Illumina HiSeq System was used to sequence the amplified TCR beta libraries as 87-base-pair reads. The authors' pipeline ran thus. A later analysis counted about 80 million unique TCR beta chains across the 650 to 800 repertoires, and some 11 million of these chains were shared by at least two donors. To remove PCR and sequencing errors, raw reads were error-corrected and collapsed into unique sequences using a nearest-neighbor algorithm that merged closely related sequences. CDR3 sequences were aligned to IMGT reference sequences to assign V, D and J gene segments. For a sequence to be retained, at least a six-nucleotide match to both a V gene segment and a J gene segment was required. A rearrangement counted as productive if the CDR3 had no stop codons and remained in frame with V and J, and every other rearrangement counted as non-productive. Following IMGT convention, CDR3 was defined as the stretch from the second conserved V-encoded cysteine up to the conserved J-encoded phenylalanine. The earlier analysis of around 640 of the donors excluded sequences that lacked an unambiguous match to a single V gene segment. An earlier analysis of 587 of the donors classified V segments as functional when productive rearrangements were above 56.7% and as segregating when the standard deviation between donors was above 5%. A statistical classification framework was built for diagnosing cytomegalovirus status from the catalog of TCR beta chain sequences. In a later analysis, V and J genes were assigned by comparing TCR nucleotide sequences against IMGT/GENE-DB human TR gene sequences. The TCRdist pipeline was used in a later analysis to assign CDR3 sequences and most-parsimonious VDJ recombination scenarios. A later analysis defined each TCR beta chain by its CDR3 amino acid sequence plus V-gene family, and excluded reads lacking a unique V-gene family. In a later analysis, 450 to 600 highly shared, low-generation-probability nucleotide sequences were removed to address suspected cross-contamination and a sequencing artifact. For each public chain, a later analysis derived a clonal expansion index from normalized ranks of inferred template counts within each repertoire. In a later analysis, generation probabilities were computed with a VDJ recombination model fitted to out-of-frame rearrangements, and the resulting probabilities were checked against IGoR. In a later analysis, TCR-TCR, TCR-HLA and TCR-CMV co-occurrence was scored with hypergeometric tests, and a repertoire-size bias correction was applied to TCR pairs. To estimate false discovery rates, a later analysis permuted the HLA or CMV assignments 20 times. In a later analysis, co-occurring TCRs were grouped with DBSCAN, and TCRdist sequence similarity was added when clustering was performed within HLA-allele-positive subsets. Co-occurrence clustering excluded repertoires with fewer than 30,000 or more than 120,000 public chains, plus five with anomalous nucleotide sharing. TCRdb retrieved this table from immuneACCESS and kept in-frame rearrangements only. Not all clones are present; in checked studies, unresolved V genes account for under half, and no reason is known for the remainder. V and J calls plus clone size are reproduced from that table; the DNA served to infer D and trimming. The sample table holds approximately 200,000 clones, of which around 77% were seen once. The ten largest clones add up to around 1.6% of the sample.

The sample belongs to a study of cytomegalovirus exposure and HLA in healthy donors listed by TCRdb under 2017. Looking at the study overall: According to an earlier analysis of a few hundred of the donors, 150 million to 200 million T cells yielded 117 million unique TCR beta sequences and 250 to 350 Gb of sequence data. An early release covering some 640 HLA-typed donors comprised about 300 gigabases of sequencing data and 85 million to 100 million unique TCR sequences. Of the roughly 410 genotyped donors, 75% to 85% were placed in the genetic ancestry cluster associated with self-reported Caucasian donors. The study aimed to test whether cataloging public T cell receptors could reveal signatures of past pathogen exposure. The study profiled the T cell repertoires of about 640 subjects by immunosequencing and related them to cytomegalovirus serostatus. Along with the roughly 670-subject first cohort, a separate validation cohort of 120 different subjects was used. High-throughput TCR immunosequencing, statistical association of individual TCRs with disease status, and machine learning were combined to predict cytomegalovirus infection status. A later analysis re-analyzed previously published TCR beta repertoires from about 600 donors and added high-resolution HLA genotyping to study TCR occurrence patterns. Rather than drawing on any new phenotypic data, the later analysis identified candidate immune exposures from TCR beta sequences and the way those sequences occurred across donors. An earlier analysis of more than 450 of the donors used high-throughput TCR beta sequencing to judge whether each TCR beta V gene segment behaved as functional or pseudogenic. Donor age, sex, ethnicity and CMV serostatus were collected together with the repertoire data. Genome-wide SNP genotypes for about 65% of the roughly 700 donors were used in a later genetic analysis, which treated that subset as a discovery cohort. All discovery cohort repertoires had been generated using a single sequencing platform. HLA typing included class I and class II loci at four-digit resolution. The number of donors typed differed by locus, with roughly 629-640 for A, B, C, DRB1 and DQB1, around 520 for DQA1, over 600 for DPA1, and 450 to 480 for DPB1. Four to six DR-DQ haplotypes were handled as single units for association and clustering, since linkage in the cohort was strong. Among several hundred genotyped donors of the cohort, an average of around 220,000 unique TCR beta nucleotide sequences was sequenced per donor, of which approximately 18% were non-productive.

Compared with germline, V lacks 6 bases and J lacks 3 bases; bases without a gene match: 10. The CDR3 runs 15 residues from the cysteine to the phenylalanine. Here the CDR3 DNA is all that survives: 45 bases in frame from base 1. From the germline V gene (reference sequence), CDR1 is MNHNY and CDR2 is SVGAGI. Results the study describes overall, beyond this receptor: Because the 87-base-pair reads could not distinguish some IMGT-functional V segments, including TRBV6-2 and TRBV6-3, those segments were excluded. In a later analysis, around 15,000 TCR beta sequences were associated with specific HLA alleles at a false discovery rate of 0.05. The classifier was reported to diagnose cytomegalovirus status with high specificity and sensitivity in both the original and validation cohorts. In an earlier analysis of about 600 of the donors, most TCR beta V segments appeared in productive rearrangements about 87% or about 30% of the time, broadly matching IMGT annotations. The study listed 150 to 200 TCR beta chains as associated with cytomegalovirus. In vitro tests confirmed that a few of the cytomegalovirus-associated TCR beta chains recognize cytomegalovirus antigens. In a later analysis, most CMV-associated TCR beta chains were found to appear HLA-restricted, with HLA associations seemingly driven largely by CMV exposure. When HLA alleles, especially DR and DQ, strongly co-occurred, TCR associations were difficult to assign to individual alleles. According to a later analysis, TCR association rates differed among HLA loci, with DRB1 alleles showing the most associated TCRs and HLA-C alleles showing the fewest. This cohort had only TCR beta chains sequenced, and the lack of alpha or paired-chain data limited which features could be detected. A later genetic analysis associated a missense DCLRE1C variant with V-gene and J-gene trimming of TCR beta chains, and an independent cohort replicated the association. Sequencing depth was assumed to be roughly uniform across donors in the presence/absence analyses, though that assumption may not hold. According to the authors, the approach could potentially be generalized to other disease states and immunological phenotypes. While some public TCRs were present in many individuals, most TCR sequences turned up only very rarely across donors. A further reported finding was that TCR beta sequences accurately predicted the HLA-A and HLA-B alleles for most subjects in the first cohort. According to a later genetic analysis, donors in an Asian-associated ancestry cluster had fewer N-insertions in productive TCRs than the roughly 700-donor mean. For the cohort, immune exposure information was limited to CMV serostatus. Linkage disequilibrium might explain the correlated functional status among segregating V segments, but an unknown experimental factor could not be excluded. In a later analysis, several top co-occurrence clusters were reported to appear linked to parvovirus B19, influenza, CMV and Epstein-Barr virus. A cluster of highly shared sequence variants was judged likely to represent a technical artifact of the sequencing pipeline. Because some donors lacked HLA typing at each locus, the association tests relied only on the typed subset. In a later analysis, HLA-associated TCR beta chains were found to be more clonally expanded and to have lower generation probabilities than equally common non-associated chains. The earlier analysis of fewer than 750 of the donors excluded some 16 rarely observed V segments, including chromosome 9 orphons, because counts were too low.

The origin of this receptor is a woman aged 18-30 years in good health and CMV-seronegative. The chain couples TRBV6-6 to TRBJ2-5; a stretch of 7 junction bases matches TRBD1. Sequencing was performed on PBMCs. The CDR3 region reads CASRLPRQGEETQYF. The sequence in DNA is TGTGCCAGCAGACTCCCACGACAGGGAGAAGAGACCCAGTACTTC.